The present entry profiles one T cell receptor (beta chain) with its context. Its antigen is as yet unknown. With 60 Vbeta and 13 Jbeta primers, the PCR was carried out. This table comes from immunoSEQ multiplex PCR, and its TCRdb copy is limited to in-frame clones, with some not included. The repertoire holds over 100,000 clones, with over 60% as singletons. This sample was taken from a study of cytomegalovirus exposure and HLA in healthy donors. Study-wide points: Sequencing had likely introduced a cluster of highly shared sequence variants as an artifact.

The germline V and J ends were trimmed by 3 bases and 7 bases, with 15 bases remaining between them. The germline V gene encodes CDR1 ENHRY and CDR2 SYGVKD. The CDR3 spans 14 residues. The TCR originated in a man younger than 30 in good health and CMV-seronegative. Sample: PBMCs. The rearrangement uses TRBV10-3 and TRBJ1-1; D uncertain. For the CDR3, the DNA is TGTGCCATCAGTGAAGCGGGTAAGACAATTGAAGCTTTCTTT. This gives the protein CAISEAGKTIEAFF.